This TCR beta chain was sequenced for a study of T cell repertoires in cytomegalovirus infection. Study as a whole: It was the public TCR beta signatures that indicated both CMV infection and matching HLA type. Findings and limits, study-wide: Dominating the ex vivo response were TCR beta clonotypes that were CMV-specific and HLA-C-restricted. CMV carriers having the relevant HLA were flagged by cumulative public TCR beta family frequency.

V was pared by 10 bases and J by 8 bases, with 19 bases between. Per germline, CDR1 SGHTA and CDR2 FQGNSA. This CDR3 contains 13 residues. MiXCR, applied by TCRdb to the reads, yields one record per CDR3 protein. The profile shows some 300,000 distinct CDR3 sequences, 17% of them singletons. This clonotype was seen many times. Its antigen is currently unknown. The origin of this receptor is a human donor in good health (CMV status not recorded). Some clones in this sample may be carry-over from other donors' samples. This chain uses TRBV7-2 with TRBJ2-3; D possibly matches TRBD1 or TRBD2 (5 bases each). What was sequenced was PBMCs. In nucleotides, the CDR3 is TGTGCCACCGGGACCCACATGGTTATTACGCAGTATTTT. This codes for CATGTHMVITQYF.